This T cell receptor (beta chain) was observed in a study of blood T cell repertoires in COVID-19. Study context: Both acute and convalescent COVID-19 samples were obtained from the United States, Italy and Spain. The analysed material was cDNA or gDNA that came from T cells, B-cell-depleted T cells, or PBMCs.

Germline V lookup: CDR1 MNHNS, CDR2 SASEGT. The CDR3 runs 16 residues. Trimming removed 4 bases from V and 0 bases from J, with 13 bases in between. This clone was counted a single time. In the study's own analysis: Amplifying reference gene primers gave estimates of nucleated cell counts. Measured with immunoSEQ multiplex PCR; TCRdb has only the in-frame clones, and not every one. For V, J and clone size, that table is used; D and trimming come from the DNA. The data show approximately 170,000 clones, 82% seen once. Sequenced material: peripheral blood. V gene TRBV6-1 combines with J gene TRBJ2-1; no definite D call. The receptor comes from an elderly woman with active or convalescent COVID-19. Here the CDR3 reads CASSGLTPNSYNEQFF. CDR3 nucleotides: TGTGCCAGCAGTGGTTTGACTCCTAACTCCTACAATGAGCAGTTCTTC.